The 21 T cell receptor beta chains reported below all come from one sample, sequenced in a study of CD8+ T cells in alopecia areata. Sample treatment: oral pan-JAK inhibitor, 5-10 mg twice daily. RNA was extracted and reverse transcribed into cDNA as the sequencing template. The table came from immunoSEQ multiplex PCR; TCRdb's copy has only in-frame clones and leaves some out. Here the sample spans roughly 210,000 clones, around two fifths being singletons. The material was CD4+ T cells sorted from blood, obtained at roughly week 36, from a patient treated with tofacitinib. These receptors were obtained from a human donor with alopecia areata.

The chain combines TRBV4-3 with TRBJ1-2, with D possibly TRBD1 on 5 matching bases. V lost 0 bases, J lost 7 bases, and 15 bases lay in between. CDR3 length: 15 residues. CDR1 and CDR2 (germline): LGHNA, YSLEER. CDR3: CASSQDLGQSGGYTF. The CDR3 coding sequence is TGCGCCAGCAGCCAAGATTTGGGGCAGAGCGGTGGCTACACCTTC.

The V gene is TRBV30, the J gene TRBJ2-2; D possibly uses TRBD1 or TRBD2 (5 bases each). CDR1 GTSNPN and CDR2 SVGIG come from the germline V gene (reference sequence). The CDR3 length is 16 residues. The V end was cut by 0 bases, the J end by 0 bases, with 11 bases between. The CDR3 region is CAWSVFEGTNTGELFF. In nucleotides, the CDR3 is TGTGCCTGGAGTGTTTTCGAGGGGACGAACACCGGGGAGCTGTTTTTT.

This clone occurred a few times. This chain joins TRBV29-1 and TRBJ2-1; 12 nucleotides match TRBD2. Trimming took 6 bases from V and 7 from J; bases not matched to a gene: 10. The V gene's germline CDR1 is SQVTM and CDR2 ANQGSEA. The CDR3 consists of 15 residues. CDR3 DNA sequence: TGCAGCGTGCGTCCGACTAGCGGGAGTGCGAATGAGCAGTTCTTC. As protein: CSVRPTSGSANEQFF.

The chain couples TRBV30 to TRBJ2-1; 13 bases map to TRBD2. The V gene's germline CDR1 is GTSNPN and CDR2 SVGIG (reference sequence). With V trimmed by 3 bases and J by 7 bases, 12 bases remained unmatched. The CDR3 extends over 17 amino acids. As DNA, the CDR3 is TGTGCCTGGAGAGGGACTAGCGGGATTCGATGGGTAAATGAGCAGTTCTTC. This translates into CAWRGTSGIRWVNEQFF.

The chain links TRBV5-1 to TRBJ2-7; 12 nucleotides line up with TRBD2. The CDR3 sequence is 15 residues long. V shed 1 base, J shed 3 bases, and the junction held 2 bases outside the gene matches. Germline CDR1 SGHRS, CDR2 YFSETQ. In nucleotides, the CDR3 is TGCGCCAGCAGCTTGATGACTAGCGGGAGCTACGAGCAGTACTTC. Its protein product is CASSLMTSGSYEQYF.

This clone was detected many times. For the CDR3, the DNA is TGTGCCAGCAGCCTTAGTAGGACCCAGTACTTC. It is translated as CASSLSRTQYF. The chain links TRBV28 to TRBJ2-5; D is unclear. The CDR3 totals 11 residues. CDR1 and CDR2 from the germline V gene are MDHEN and SYDVKM. V was shortened by 6 bases and J by 7 bases, with 9 bases between the two germline ends.

The chain is built from TRBV11-2 and TRBJ2-1; 7 positions match TRBD1. Looked up from germline, CDR1 is SGHAT and CDR2 is FQNNGV. CDR3 size: 12 residues. V lost 4 bases to trimming and J lost 9 bases; unmatched junction nucleotides: 3. CDR3 amino acids: CASSSNRGEQFF. In DNA, the CDR3 is TGTGCCAGCAGCTCCAACAGGGGTGAGCAGTTCTTC.

The V call is TRBV11-1, the J call TRBJ2-2; D unresolved. Germline CDR1 reads SGHAT; CDR2 reads FQDESV (reference sequence). The CDR3 loop spans 13 amino acids. The germline V and J ends were trimmed by 3 bases and 5 bases, with 7 bases remaining between them. Written as DNA, the CDR3 is TGTGCCAGCAGCTTTCTGGAAACCGGGGAGCTGTTTTTT. It is translated as CASSFLETGELFF.

This clone turned up a few times. V gene TRBV6-6 combines with J gene TRBJ2-1, with 8 bases lining up with TRBD2. J gave up 4 bases and V 2 bases, and 7 bases lay outside the gene matches. Germline V gives CDR1 MNHNY, CDR2 SVGAGI (reference sequence). CDR3 length: 16 amino acids. CDR3 nucleotide sequence: TGTGCCAGCAGTTACGTCGTGACTAGCGCTTACAATGAGCAGTTCTTC. Encoded protein: CASSYVVTSAYNEQFF.

This clone was observed once. The chain is built from TRBV9 and TRBJ2-5, with TRBD2 as a possible D gene (5 bases). The germline V gene has CDR1 SGDLS and CDR2 YYNGEE. CDR3 size: 14 residues. V lost 2 bases and J lost 0, with 8 bases in between. Here the CDR3 reads CASSVGADQETQYF. For the CDR3, the DNA is TGTGCCAGCAGCGTGGGAGCGGACCAAGAGACCCAGTACTTC.

The chain is built from TRBV27 and TRBJ2-5; 9 bases fit TRBD1. Trimming took 4 bases from V and 4 from J; bases not matched to a gene: 7. This CDR3 is built from 15 residues. CDR1 MNHEY and CDR2 SMNVEV come from the germline V gene (reference sequence). CDR3 loop: CASSSWDRVRETQYF. As DNA, the CDR3 is TGTGCCAGCAGTTCCTGGGACAGGGTTCGAGAGACCCAGTACTTC.

The rearrangement links TRBV11-2 to TRBJ2-7; maybe TRBD1 (5 bases). V was pared by 5 bases and J by 6 bases, with 11 bases between. Germline lookup yields CDR1 SGHAT and CDR2 FQNNGV. CDR3 length: 12 residues. The CDR3 loop is CASSHSRVEQYF. The CDR3 DNA reads TGTGCCAGCAGCCATAGCAGGGTCGAGCAGTACTTC.

This clone has only one observation. The chain combines TRBV29-1 with TRBJ2-3; no clear D. V was pared by 5 bases and J by 2 bases, with 14 bases between. The CDR3 totals 14 residues. Germline V gene data show CDR1 as SQVTM and CDR2 as ANQGSEA. CDR3 bases: TGCAGCGTTTCGAGCGTATCAGACACAGATACGCAGTATTTT. Amino acid sequence: CSVSSVSDTDTQYF.

As to this clone: Other DNA sequences in this sample translate to the same CDR3. The chain combines TRBV18 with TRBJ2-7, with no clear D. V lost 3 bases, J lost 3 bases, and 9 bases lay in between. The CDR3 is made up of 13 amino acids. Germline CDR1 reads KGHSH; CDR2 reads LQKENI. The CDR3 loop is CASSPSLGYEQYF. CDR3 DNA sequence: TGTGCCAGCTCACCGTCTCTCGGCTACGAGCAGTACTTC.

This clone has only a few counts. The CDR3 nucleotides are TGTGCCACCAGCCCAGTAGCGGGAGGGAACGAGCAGTACTTC. Protein product: CATSPVAGGNEQYF. The chain couples TRBV15 to TRBJ2-7; 11 bases are a match to TRBD2. The CDR3 is 14 residues long. Germline loops: CDR1 LNHNV, CDR2 YYDKDF (reference sequence). V shed 5 bases and J 5 bases; nucleotides not matched to a gene: 5.

In the case of this clone: The sample contains more than one DNA sequence encoding this CDR3. CDR3 region: CASSLDRGGNQPQHF. CDR3 coding DNA: TGTGCCAGCAGCTTAGATAGGGGGGGCAATCAGCCCCAGCATTTT. V usage is TRBV11-2 and J usage is TRBJ1-5; D is perhaps TRBD1 (6 bases). CDR3 length: 15 amino acids. Germline V gene data show CDR1 as SGHAT and CDR2 as FQNNGV. V was pared by 0 bases and J by 2 bases, with 8 bases between.

This chain connects TRBV30 to TRBJ2-5; no reliable D call. Per the germline V gene, CDR1 is GTSNPN and CDR2 is SVGIG (reference sequence). V was shortened by 1 base and J by 5 bases, with 5 bases between the two germline ends. This CDR3 region has 11 residues. DNA of the CDR3: TGTGCCTGGAGTGCCATGGAGACCCAGTACTTC. Residues: CAWSAMETQYF.

The chain combines TRBV29-1 with TRBJ2-1, with 12 bases that match TRBD2. V lost 6 bases and J lost 0; bases outside the gene matches: 12. Germline CDR1 and CDR2: SQVTM and ANQGSEA. CDR3 length: 18 residues. The CDR3 is CSVSAEVTSGGSYNEQFF. The CDR3 DNA sequence: TGCAGCGTCTCTGCGGAAGTGACTAGCGGGGGCTCCTACAATGAGCAGTTCTTC.

This clone showed up just a few times. The J gene is TRBJ1-1, the V gene TRBV28; 8 bases are shared with TRBD1. Germline-derived CDR1 and CDR2 are MDHEN and SYDVKM. Trimming cost V 10 bases and J 6 bases; bases outside gene matches: 7. CDR3 length equals 12 residues. DNA of the CDR3: TGTGCCACCGTACAGGGGGGGGCTGAAGCTTTCTTT. The encoded protein is CATVQGGAEAFF.

The V and J genes are TRBV30 and TRBJ2-7; D unresolved. The CDR3 runs to 11 residues. Looked up from germline, CDR1 is GTSNPN and CDR2 is SVGIG (reference sequence). Between the trimmed V and J ends, which lost 7 bases and 4 bases, there was a span of 11 bases. The CDR3, as DNA: TGTGCCTACCAGGCCCCATACGAGCAGTACTTC. Translation: CAYQAPYEQYF.

This clone has only one observation. The chain recombines TRBV6-5 with TRBJ2-7; D unclear. The CDR3 is 14 amino acids. V was trimmed by 0 bases and J by 0 bases, leaving 6 bases between them. Looked up from germline, CDR1 is MNHEY and CDR2 is SVGAGI. DNA of the CDR3: TGTGCCAGCAGTTACTCGAGGAACTCCTACGAGCAGTACTTC. Protein sequence: CASSYSRNSYEQYF.